The clone carrying this TCR beta chain has a handful of counts. The target antigen is unknown. Assay used: immunoSEQ multiplex PCR; TCRdb lists only in-frame clones, some missing. The top ten clones hold roughly 1.1% of a sample with fewer than 150,000 clones, around 86% of them seen once. In germline, CDR1 is SQVTM, CDR2 ANQGSEA. The CDR3 has 12 residues. V gave up 4 bases and J gave up 4 bases, with 10 bases separating them. The sample belongs to a study of T cell responses to AZD1222 COVID-19 vaccine. Study context: Recipients boosted at about 4 weeks or about 12 weeks are pooled. General study points: Spike was spanned by vaccine-associated CD4 TCRs, with dominance at 160-218 and 743-854. The breadth and depth of Spike-specific TCRs increased once two AZD1222 doses had been given.

The V call is TRBV29-1, the J call TRBJ1-2; D not certain. The receptor was derived from an adult in good health. Sequenced material: peripheral blood, taken on day 0 of AZD1222 vaccination. CDR3 nucleotides: TGCAGCGTTGTTGCTCTAGGCTATGGCTACACCTTC. This translates into CSVVALGYGYTF.